The rows below give T cell receptor beta chains drawn from one sample of a study of blood T cell repertoires in COVID-19. The repertoire was sequenced with immunoSEQ multiplex PCR; TCRdb's copy has only in-frame clones and lacks some. Of approximately 70,000 clones detected, around 93% appear once; the ten largest clones hold around 5%. Sample: peripheral blood. These receptors were collected from a woman aged 55-70 years with active COVID-19. Both conserved end residues are part of each CDR3. A D gene is named only where the DNA matches it firmly. Not all rows give a size; the values are once, few, many and, for expanded clones, a class.

- TRBJ2-1 TRBD1 TRBV29-1 TGCAGCGTGGGGACAGGGGGCCGTGGTGAGCAGTTCTTC CSVGTGGRGEQFF
- TRBJ2-2 - TRBV9 TGTGCCAGCAGCGAGGAGCTACCGGGACTTTGGAAGACCGGGGAGCTGTTTTTT CASSEELPGLWKTGELFF
- TRBJ2-7 - TRBV3-1/TRBV3-2 TGTGCCAGCAGCCAAGTCTCGTCGGGTCACGAGCAGTACTTC CASSQVSSGHEQYF
once TRBJ2-2 - TRBV9 TGTGCCAGCAGCGTAGCTCTAGCGTCCACACGAGTAGGCGGGGAGCTGTTTTTT CASSVALASTRVGGELFF
- TRBJ2-1 TRBD2 TRBV25-1 TGTGCCACCGACCTGGGACTAGCGGGAGGTAAACCCAATGAGCAGTTCTTC CATDLGLAGGKPNEQFF
- TRBJ1-4 TRBD1 TRBV18 TGTGCCAGCTCACAAGGACAGGGAGGTGAAAAACTGTTTTTT CASSQGQGGEKLFF
- TRBJ1-2 TRBD1 TRBV7-8 TGTGCCAGCAGCGTCCGGGACAGGGATTTGAATGGCTACACCTTC CASSVRDRDLNGYTF
once TRBJ1-3 - TRBV3-1/TRBV3-2 TGTGCCAGCAGCCGCGGTAGAGGAAACACCATATATTTT CASSRGRGNTIYF
- TRBJ2-2 TRBD2 TRBV5-4 TGTGCCAGCAGACCGGGACTAGCGGGCGTGTACACCGGGGAGCTGTTTTTT CASRPGLAGVYTGELFF
- TRBJ2-4 TRBD2 TRBV19 TGTGCCAGAGCCACAGGGTCTTACATACTAGCGGCCCTAGCCAAAAACATTCAGTACTTC CARATGSYILAALAKNIQYF
- TRBJ2-7 TRBD1 TRBV12-3/TRBV12-4 TGTGCCAGCAGCCGGGACAGGGCCAACGAGCAGTACTTC CASSRDRANEQYF
- TRBJ2-7 TRBD2 TRBV6-5 TGTGCCAGCAGATCGTCAGCGGGGGGTATAAACGAGCAGTACTTC CASRSSAGGINEQYF
few TRBJ2-3 - TRBV9 TGTGCCAGCAGCGTAGATTTAGCAGATACGCAGTATTTT CASSVDLADTQYF
- TRBJ1-1 - TRBV19 TGTGCCAGTAGTAATACAGGGAGGGGTAACACTGAAGCTTTCTTT CASSNTGRGNTEAFF
- TRBJ1-1 TRBD1 TRBV18 TGTGCCAGCTCACCTGGACAGGCCTATCATGAAGCTTTCTTT CASSPGQAYHEAFF
- TRBJ2-2 TRBD1 TRBV7-9 TGTGCCAGCAGCCTCCCGGGACAGGGGGGCACCGGGGAGCTGTTTTTT CASSLPGQGGTGELFF
- TRBJ2-5 - TRBV7-8 TGTGCCAGCAGCGTACAGACAATTCAAGAGACCCAGTACTTC CASSVQTIQETQYF
- TRBJ2-7 TRBD2 TRBV19 TGTGCCAGCTCACCGGGACTAGAGTACAGGGAGCAGTACTTC CASSPGLEYREQYF
- TRBJ2-7 TRBD1 TRBV5-1 TGCGCCAGCAGCACTCTGTCACAGGGGCCCCGCGAGCAGTACTTC CASSTLSQGPREQYF
- TRBJ1-2 TRBD1 TRBV6-6 TGTGCCAGCAGTTACCCTTCGGGACAGGTTTATGGCTACACCTTC CASSYPSGQVYGYTF
- TRBJ2-7 TRBD2 TRBV5-1 TGCGCCAGCAGCTTGACTAGCGAGCTCTACGAGCAGTACTTC CASSLTSELYEQYF
- TRBJ2-5 TRBD1 TRBV11-3 TGTGCCAGCAGCGCGGGACAGGCTAAAGAGGAGACCCAGTACTTC CASSAGQAKEETQYF
- TRBJ2-7 - TRBV7-2 TGTGCCAGCAGCTTAGCGCTTGGCTTATACTACGAGCAGTACTTC CASSLALGLYYEQYF
- TRBJ2-1 TRBD2 TRBV2 TGTGCCAGCAGTAAGAGCGGGAGGGCAGATAATGAGCAGTTCTTC CASSKSGRADNEQFF
- TRBJ2-1 - TRBV5-4 TGTGCCAGCAGCGTCCGACGGGGGAACAATGAGCAGTTCTTC CASSVRRGNNEQFF
- TRBJ1-5 - TRBV2 TGTGCCAGCAGTGAACGGGGGTATTATAGCAATCAGCCCCAGCATTTT CASSERGYYSNQPQHF
- TRBJ2-3 - TRBV6-6 TGTGCCAGCAGTTATAGGGGTAGGGGCACAGATACGCAGTATTTT CASSYRGRGTDTQYF
- TRBJ2-1 - TRBV7-2 TGTGCCAGCAGCCTTCTCTCGGGACTGGCCTCATACAATGAGCAGTTCTTC CASSLLSGLASYNEQFF